This TCR beta chain was captured by sequencing in a study of T cells after yellow fever vaccination. This clonotype came up many times. MiXCR, run by TCRdb on the 5' RACE reads, gives a single entry per CDR3 protein. The sample lists about 360,000 distinct CDR3 sequences, 6.2% occurring once. This CDR3 has 14 amino acids. V lost 0 bases to trimming and J lost 3 bases; unmatched junction nucleotides: 5. Germline V gene data show CDR1 as DFQATT and CDR2 as SNEGSKA (reference sequence). This clonotype was sampled from a man aged 25 to 40 who received the YFV17D yellow fever vaccine. The sequencing here drew on PBMCs, taken 5 days after the yellow fever booster vaccination. The chain employs TRBV20-1 and TRBJ2-7; 7 bases fit TRBD2. CDR3 residues: CSARDSGQFYEQYF. CDR3 bases: TGCAGTGCTAGAGATAGCGGGCAATTCTACGAGCAGTACTTC.